This TCR beta chain was captured by sequencing in a study of cytomegalovirus exposure and HLA in healthy donors. Study results and limitations: TCR beta chains numbering some 160 were designated cytomegalovirus-associated.

The PCR employed 60 Vbeta primers together with 13 Jbeta primers. Clones were read by immunoSEQ multiplex PCR, and TCRdb kept only the in-frame ones, dropping some. Among a few hundred thousand clones, approximately 85% were seen once, and the ten largest hold more than 1.5%. Remarks on this clone: Its antigen is not identified.

This CDR3 is 14 amino acids long. The junction had 8 bases not matched to a gene; V was cut back by 4 bases and J by 5 bases. Germline values: CDR1 ENHRY, CDR2 SYGVKD. V and J are TRBV10-3 and TRBJ2-7; 7 bases fit TRBD1. This receptor was taken from a woman aged 35 to 49 in good health and CMV-seropositive. Source material: PBMCs. The CDR3 nucleotides read TGTGCCATCAGTGCGGAGACAGGGATGAACGAGCAGTACTTC. The encoded protein is CAISAETGMNEQYF.